These 16 T cell receptor beta chains were all obtained from the same sample, sequenced in a study of beta chain features in type 1 diabetes. Sequencing targeted expressed TCRB transcripts, as all isolated RNA had been reverse transcribed. Here immunoSEQ multiplex PCR was the method, and the copy in TCRdb shows in-frame clones only, minus some. The sample carries 900,000 or so clones, roughly a sixth recorded once. The material sequenced was naive CD4+ T cells from blood. These receptors were collected from a woman younger than 35 in good health.

This clone occurred a few times. The rearrangement links TRBV29-1 to TRBJ2-3; 9 nucleotides agree with TRBD2. Germline CDR1 reads SQVTM; CDR2 reads ANQGSEA. CDR3 size: 14 residues. With V trimmed by 5 bases and J by 0 bases, 3 bases remained unmatched. As DNA, the CDR3 is TGCAGCGTTCCAACTAGCGGGAGCACAGATACGCAGTATTTT. Protein: CSVPTSGSTDTQYF.

The V and J genes are TRBV5-4 and TRBJ1-2, with 7 bases lining up with TRBD1. The germline gives CDR1 SGHNT, CDR2 YYREEE (reference sequence). The CDR3 is 14 residues long. V was clipped by 4 bases and J by 0 bases; unmatched bases: 3. CDR3 DNA sequence: TGTGCCAGCAGCACAGGGACAGCTAACTATGGCTACACCTTC. Translated: CASSTGTANYGYTF.

This clone was seen only a few times. The V gene is TRBV14, the J gene TRBJ2-7; D unclear. Germline V CDR1 and CDR2: SGHDN, FVKESK. The CDR3 loop spans 15 amino acids. The V and J ends lost 5 bases and 7 bases respectively, with 21 bases between them. The CDR3 nucleotides are TGTGCCAGCAGCTGGCTAGGGATAGCAGCTGGGGAGCAGTACTTC. It encodes CASSWLGIAAGEQYF.

This clone was seen a handful of times. The chain carries TRBV18 and TRBJ2-6, with 7 bases matching TRBD1. Germline V CDR1 and CDR2: KGHSH, LQKENI. Trimming at V came to 2 bases and at J to 12 bases, leaving 10 bases not matched to a gene. The CDR3 totals 15 residues. CDR3 bases: TGTGCCAGCTCACCAACCGGGACAGCCATGGGCGTCCTGACTTTC. Amino acids: CASSPTGTAMGVLTF.

This clone was recorded only once. The rearrangement links TRBV10-3 to TRBJ1-2, with D possibly TRBD1 on 6 matching bases. Per the germline V gene, CDR1 is ENHRY and CDR2 is SYGVKD. This CDR3 is built from 14 residues. V shed 2 bases and J shed 4 bases, with 11 bases lying between them. CDR3: CAISEQGRLYGYTF. CDR3 in DNA: TGTGCCATCAGTGAGCAGGGGAGGCTCTATGGCTACACCTTC.

This clone was seen a few times. The J gene is TRBJ1-2, the V gene TRBV28; possibly TRBD1 for D (5 bases). Trimming shortened V by 9 bases and J by 2 bases, and 16 bases separated the two germline ends. Germline CDR1 and CDR2: MDHEN and SYDVKM. The CDR3 covers 14 residues. CDR3 coding DNA: TGTGCCAGGTTATCCAGGACATGGAACTATGGCTACACCTTC. Residues: CARLSRTWNYGYTF.

This clone has just a few counts. This chain joins TRBV11-1 and TRBJ2-1, with 9 bases that match TRBD1. This CDR3 comprises 17 residues. Germline V gene lookup returns CDR1 SGHAT and CDR2 FQDESV (reference sequence). V lost 3 bases to trimming and J lost 5 bases; unmatched junction nucleotides: 11. The CDR3 protein is CASSLHLPGQGDNEQFF. CDR3 DNA: TGTGCCAGCAGCTTGCACCTTCCGGGACAGGGTGACAATGAGCAGTTCTTC.

The chain is built from TRBV28 and TRBJ2-7, with 11 bases identical to TRBD1. This CDR3 spans 16 amino acids. The germline V gene has CDR1 MDHEN and CDR2 SYDVKM. V lost 5 bases to trimming and J lost 10 bases; unmatched junction nucleotides: 16. CDR3 DNA sequence: TGTGCCAGCAGTCGGGGGACAGGGGGTGTTCTCGTTCGCCAGTACTTC. This codes for CASSRGTGGVLVRQYF. Full variable domain (remainder filled in from reference TRBV28 and TRBJ2-7): DVKVTQSSRYLVKRTGEKVFLECVQDMDHENMFWYRQDPGLGLRLIYFSYDVKMKEKGDIPEGYSVSREKKERFSLILESASTNQTSMYLCASSRGTGGVLVRQYFGPGTRLTVT.

In DNA form, the CDR3 reads TGTGCCAGCGCGGGACAGGGCCTTTCTGGCTACACCTTC. This translates into CASAGQGLSGYTF. The gene calls are TRBV9 and TRBJ1-2; 9 nucleotides match TRBD1. Trimming at V came to 7 bases and at J to 7 bases, leaving 8 bases not matched to a gene. In germline, CDR1 is SGDLS, CDR2 YYNGEE. The CDR3 loop spans 13 amino acids.

As regards this clone: Other nucleotide sequences in the sample specify the same CDR3. The V and J genes are TRBV5-4 and TRBJ2-3; 14 bases fit TRBD2. In germline, CDR1 is SGHNT, CDR2 YYREEE (reference sequence). CDR3 size: 17 residues. The ends lost 4 bases at V and 1 base at J; junction bases unmatched: 5. The DNA of the CDR3 is TGTGCCAGCAGCCGAAGACTAGCGGGAGGGGGCACAGATACGCAGTATTTT. Residues: CASSRRLAGGGTDTQYF.

V usage is TRBV4-3 and J usage is TRBJ2-7; TRBD1 is a possible D gene (6 bases). The V end was cut by 0 bases, the J end by 6 bases, with 9 bases between. This CDR3 has 13 amino acids. The V gene's germline CDR1 is LGHNA and CDR2 YSLEER. CDR3 DNA sequence: TGCGCCAGCAGCCAAGAGCTGGGGGCCGAGCAGTACTTC. Its protein is CASSQELGAEQYF.

The chain combines TRBV6-5 with TRBJ1-2, with 10 bases lining up with TRBD1. The germline V gene encodes CDR1 MNHEY and CDR2 SVGAGI. This CDR3 is 15 amino acids long. Trimming took 2 bases from V and 8 from J; bases not matched to a gene: 8. CDR3 nucleotides: TGTGCCAGCAGTTACCTCGGGACAGGGGTTCGGGGCTACACCTTC. It is translated as CASSYLGTGVRGYTF.

This clone has only a few counts. The J gene is TRBJ1-5, the V gene TRBV15; D not certain. Trimming pared 5 bases from V and 6 bases from J, leaving 11 bases between. The CDR3 totals 13 residues. Germline assignment: CDR1 LNHNV and CDR2 YYDKDF (reference sequence). This CDR3 reads CATSPTLSQPQHF. The CDR3 bases are TGTGCCACCAGCCCGACCCTCAGTCAGCCCCAGCATTTT.

The CDR3 DNA reads TGCGCCAGCAGCCAAGCGGCGAGGTTCGTGGCCACCATATATTTT. This codes for CASSQAARFVATIYF. The chain uses TRBV4-1 and TRBJ1-3; no clear D gene. Trimming left V 1 base short and J 9 bases short, with 16 bases between. Per germline, CDR1 MGHRA and CDR2 YSYEKL. The CDR3 spans 15 residues.

The V gene is TRBV6-6, the J gene TRBJ1-5; TRBD1 agrees at 7 bases. Trimming took 8 bases from V and 2 from J; bases not matched to a gene: 0. There are 12 residues in the CDR3. The germline gives CDR1 MNHNY, CDR2 SVGAGI (reference sequence). The CDR3 spells CASGQGNQPQHF. The CDR3 nucleotides read TGTGCCAGCGGACAGGGCAATCAGCCCCAGCATTTT.

J is TRBJ2-2 and V is TRBV4-3; 14 bases match TRBD2. CDR1 LGHNA and CDR2 YSLEER come from the germline V gene. V dropped 4 bases and J dropped 7; count of bases not matched to a gene: 11. The CDR3 is made up of 18 amino acids. CDR3 loop: CASSPGTSGSGWVGELFF. DNA for the CDR3: TGCGCCAGCAGCCCCGGGACTAGCGGGAGTGGATGGGTCGGGGAGCTGTTTTTT.